What follows are 18 T cell receptor beta chains derived from one specimen sequenced in a study of cytomegalovirus exposure and HLA in healthy donors. The PCR used 60 Vbeta and 13 Jbeta primers. This table comes from immunoSEQ multiplex PCR, and its TCRdb copy is limited to in-frame clones, with some not included. The sample carries 150,000 to 200,000 clones, around 81% recorded once. Sequencing used PBMCs. Receptors originate from a man younger than 30 in good health and CMV-seronegative.

This clone was observed once. The V call is TRBV4-2, the J call TRBJ2-2; D is unclear. Looked up from germline, CDR1 is LGHNA and CDR2 is YNFKEQ. This CDR3 contains 19 residues. V lost 1 base and J 1 base, leaving 19 bases between the germline ends. The CDR3 is CASSQGVIRQAGNTGELFF. The CDR3 region has the DNA TGTGCCAGCAGCCAAGGGGTAATACGGCAGGCCGGGAACACCGGGGAGCTGTTTTTT.

The rearrangement links TRBV7-2 to TRBJ2-7; 8 nucleotides agree with TRBD1. Germline values: CDR1 SGHTA, CDR2 FQGNSA. Trimming cost V 8 bases and J 1 base; bases outside gene matches: 1. The CDR3 runs to 12 residues. The CDR3 DNA follows: TGTGCCAGCGGACAGGGTTCCTACGAGCAGTACTTC. Protein: CASGQGSYEQYF. The whole variable domain, filled in from reference TRBV7-2 and TRBJ2-7, reads GAGVSQSPSNKVTEKGKDVELRCDPISGHTALYWYRQSLGQGLEFLIYFQGNSAPDKSGLPSDRFSAERTGGSVSTLTIQRTQQEDSAVYLCASGQGSYEQYFGPGTRLTVT.

The V and J genes are TRBV28 and TRBJ2-3; possibly TRBD1 for D (6 bases). The germline V gene has CDR1 MDHEN and CDR2 SYDVKM. The CDR3 length is 15 residues. The ends were cut back, 7 bases at V and 2 bases at J, with 16 bases in the middle. The CDR3 region is CASTAQGLPTDTQYF. The CDR3 bases are TGTGCCAGCACGGCACAGGGTCTTCCCACAGATACGCAGTATTTT.

This sequence joins TRBV9 and TRBJ2-7; 7 bases are shared with TRBD1. V trimming: 0 bases; J trimming: 4 bases; junction bases outside the gene matches: 10. Per the germline V gene, CDR1 is SGDLS and CDR2 is YYNGEE. The CDR3 runs to 16 residues. The CDR3 region is CASSVEPRGSRYEQYF. DNA of the CDR3: TGTGCCAGCAGCGTAGAACCCAGGGGGTCTAGGTACGAGCAGTACTTC.

This clone was observed a few times. CDR3 protein: CASSVAPGNTEAFF. The DNA for the CDR3 is TGTGCCAGCAGTGTGGCTCCTGGGAACACTGAAGCTTTCTTT. This chain links TRBV6-4 with TRBJ1-1; no definite D call. Between the trimmed V and J ends, which lost 4 bases and 1 base, there was a span of 10 bases. The CDR3 length is 14 residues. Germline V gives CDR1 MRHNA, CDR2 SNTAGT.

J is TRBJ1-5 and V is TRBV10-3; D remains ambiguous. Germline CDR1 and CDR2: ENHRY and SYGVKD. The CDR3 spans 13 residues. Trimming took off 4 bases at V and 1 base at J, with 5 bases between the two ends. The DNA for the CDR3 is TGTGCCATCAGTGGGCAGAGCAATCAGCCCCAGCATTTT. It codes for CAISGQSNQPQHF.

Worth noting for this clone: The junction differs from germline at one of its ends, possibly a read error. The chain recombines TRBV7-7 with TRBJ2-5, with D possibly TRBD2 on 7 matching bases. This CDR3 region has 17 residues. Looked up from germline, CDR1 is SSHAT and CDR2 is FNYEAQ (reference sequence). The CDR3 protein is CASRLVGGGRGRKTQYF. In DNA form, the CDR3 reads TGTGCTAGCAGATTAGTGGGAGGGGGGCGCGGTCGGAAGACCCAGTACTTC.

The chain recombines TRBV10-2 with TRBJ1-5, with 7 bases lining up with TRBD1. The germline V gene has CDR1 WSHSY and CDR2 SAAADI. This CDR3 is built from 13 residues. Losses at the gene ends were 8 bases for V and 9 bases for J; bases not matched to a gene: 10. The DNA of the CDR3 is TGCGCCAGCTCAACCGGGACAGAGCTGCCCCAGCATTTT. It codes for CASSTGTELPQHF.

The chain is built from TRBV5-1 and TRBJ2-2, with TRBD2 matching over 8 bases. The CDR3 runs 16 residues. Per germline, CDR1 SGHRS and CDR2 YFSETQ. V trimming: 0 bases; J trimming: 4 bases; junction bases outside the gene matches: 5. This CDR3 reads CASSLAGGAGTGELFF. The CDR3 DNA reads TGCGCCAGCAGCTTGGCCGGGGGGGCCGGCACCGGGGAGCTGTTTTTT.

The chain has TRBV4-3 and TRBJ2-1; 8 bases map to TRBD2. With V trimmed by 4 bases and J by 4 bases, 9 bases remained unmatched. There are 16 residues in the CDR3. CDR1 is LGHNA and CDR2 is YSLEER in the germline V gene. CDR3 coding DNA: TGCGCCAGCAGCCGATCCCTACTAGCGGCGTACAATGAGCAGTTCTTC. Translated: CASSRSLLAAYNEQFF.

The chain recombines TRBV5-1 with TRBJ1-2, with TRBD1 identical over 9 bases. This CDR3 spans 17 amino acids. Germline V gives CDR1 SGHRS, CDR2 YFSETQ. The trim removed 4 bases at V and 7 bases at J, leaving 17 bases unmatched. Here the CDR3 reads CASSPGTGRMGSSGYTF. The CDR3 nucleotides are TGCGCCAGCAGCCCTGGGACAGGGAGGATGGGGTCTTCTGGCTACACCTTC.

The J gene is TRBJ1-4, the V gene TRBV2; possible D gene TRBD1, 5 bases. CDR1 and CDR2 (germline): SNHLY, FYNNEI. This CDR3 is 16 amino acids long. V gave up 5 bases and J gave up 7 bases, with 20 bases separating them. The CDR3: CASSRETGFMSEKLFF. In DNA form, the CDR3 reads TGTGCCAGCAGTAGAGAAACAGGTTTTATGAGTGAAAAACTGTTTTTT.

The chain couples TRBV5-1 to TRBJ2-7; TRBD1 aligns across 10 bases. There are 15 residues in the CDR3. CDR1 SGHRS and CDR2 YFSETQ come from the germline V gene. The V segment lost 0 bases and the J segment 7 bases; nucleotides outside the gene matches: 7. CDR3 sequence: CASSLGQGARREQYF. CDR3 DNA: TGCGCCAGCAGCTTGGGACAGGGGGCGCGACGGGAGCAGTACTTC. Drawing the rest from reference TRBV5-1 and TRBJ2-7, the complete variable domain is KAGVTQTPRYLIKTRGQQVTLSCSPISGHRSVSWYQQTPGQGLQFLFEYFSETQRNKGNFPGRFSGRQFSNSRSEMNVSTLELGDSALYLCASSLGQGARREQYFGPGTRLTVT.

V is TRBV7-8 and J is TRBJ1-2; TRBD1 is a possible D gene (5 bases). In germline, CDR1 is SGHVS, CDR2 FQNEAQ. This CDR3 has 18 residues. Between the trimmed V and J ends, which lost 0 bases and 0 bases, there was a span of 17 bases. The CDR3 DNA sequence: TGTGCCAGCAGCTTAGCAAGGTTAGGGGCATATCCTAACTATGGCTACACCTTC. Translated, it gives CASSLARLGAYPNYGYTF.

This chain joins TRBV5-1 and TRBJ2-5; D is perhaps TRBD2 (5 bases). Trimming removed 1 base at V and 5 bases at J, with 12 bases between. The V gene's germline CDR1 is SGHRS and CDR2 YFSETQ. The CDR3 runs to 14 residues. The CDR3 loop reads CASSLKLSGETQYF. In nucleotides, the CDR3 is TGCGCCAGCAGCTTGAAGTTAAGCGGCGAGACCCAGTACTTC.

The chain uses TRBV28 and TRBJ2-7; 8 bases match TRBD2. Trimming took 6 bases from V and 0 from J; bases not matched to a gene: 7. The CDR3 length is 15 residues. CDR1 MDHEN and CDR2 SYDVKM come from the germline V gene. The CDR3 DNA follows: TGTGCCAGCAGACCCGGGACTAGGAGCTCCTACGAGCAGTACTTC. This encodes CASRPGTRSSYEQYF.

V gene TRBV7-2 combines with J gene TRBJ2-3; D possibly corresponds to TRBD2 (5 bases). Germline CDR1 is SGHTA and CDR2 is FQGNSA. V lost 2 bases to trimming and J lost 2 bases, with 14 bases between them. This CDR3 has 16 amino acids. The CDR3 sequence is CASSLKPSRLTDTQYF. DNA for the CDR3: TGTGCCAGCAGCTTAAAGCCTAGCCGACTCACAGATACGCAGTATTTT.

The rearrangement uses TRBV5-1 and TRBJ2-1; D not resolved. Trimming shortened V by 0 bases and J by 6 bases, and 7 bases separated the two germline ends. Germline CDR1 reads SGHRS; CDR2 reads YFSETQ. The CDR3 runs to 13 residues. The CDR3 region has the DNA TGCGCCAGCAGCTTGGTCTCGGGCAATGAGCAGTTCTTC. It translates to CASSLVSGNEQFF.